This T cell receptor beta chain was observed in a study of CD8 T cells in ankylosing spondylitis. TCRdb recomputed calls from the 5' RACE reads with MiXCR, one row per CDR3 protein. The top ten hold more than 15% of the sample, which has some 38,000 distinct CDR3 sequences, under 13% seen once. The V and J ends lost 4 bases and 7 bases respectively, with 8 bases between them. This CDR3 has 12 residues. The V gene's germline CDR1 is SGHTA and CDR2 FQGNSA. This clonotype was counted at least ten times. Its antigen remains unknown. Study outcomes and limitations: A motif in TCR beta, a set of roughly 8 highly homologous variants, appeared characteristic of ankylosing spondylitis blood. In synovial fluid and blood from reactive arthritis, some motif variants were previously reported.

This sequence was found in a male donor with ankylosing spondylitis or in good health (not recorded which). J is TRBJ2-1 and V is TRBV7-2; D unresolved. Sequences were obtained from blood, either unsorted or a sorted T cell fraction (not recorded which). The DNA for the CDR3 is TGTGCCAGCAGCTCGGGCTTAAATGAGCAGTTCTTC. Translated, it gives CASSSGLNEQFF.